These T cell receptor beta chains were read from a single sample in a study of T cells expressing NK-cell markers. TCRdb processed the 5' RACE reads again and assigns one entry to each CDR3 protein, with no DNA. The sample features 200,000 to 300,000 distinct CDR3 sequences, with about 0.4% in its top ten. Input material: blood T cells: a sorted CD56 or NKG2C T cell subset, CD4+ or CD8+ T cells, or bulk PBMC T cells (not recorded which). The receptors were sampled from a man younger than 30 in good health. Each CDR3 is given with its conserved first and last residue.

v_call	j_call	cdr3_aa
TRBV6-5	TRBJ2-1	CASSYSLGITAYNEQFF
TRBV28	TRBJ2-7	CASSTSGGLSHEQYF
TRBV7-8	TRBJ2-2	CASSLIIRAGGQNTGELFF
TRBV28	TRBJ1-2	CASSSGQGLGYTF
TRBV20-1	TRBJ2-5	CSASSPSGIGETQYF
TRBV6-2/TRBV6-3	TRBJ2-7	CASSDTGTSLYEQYF
TRBV6-2/TRBV6-3	TRBJ2-2	CASSPDRPNTGELFF
TRBV7-8	TRBJ2-2	CASSPNPGGHSTGELFF
TRBV5-1	TRBJ1-2	CASSLEQLPSYTF
TRBV5-6	TRBJ1-3	CASTKQGSGNTIYF
TRBV5-1	TRBJ2-1	CASSLRADYEQFF
TRBV5-1	TRBJ1-2	CASSLEEGTGYGYTF
TRBV30	TRBJ1-6	CAWTGVNNSPLHF
TRBV5-5	TRBJ2-1	CASSLERTSGYNEQFF
TRBV30	TRBJ2-5	CAWGDSRETQYF
TRBV5-1	TRBJ1-1	CASSFSQGEAFF
TRBV20-1	TRBJ2-1	CSARIYSGTSVYNEQFF
TRBV19	TRBJ1-5	CASSMRWQISQPQHF
TRBV7-2	TRBJ1-1	CASSWKLEAFF
TRBV29-1	TRBJ2-1	CSARGGGKSSYNEQFF
TRBV20-1	TRBJ2-7	CSARYLPPGTGVYEQYF
TRBV12-3/TRBV12-4	TRBJ1-6	CASSGQGDSPLHF
TRBV7-6	TRBJ2-1	CASSGRRGVVDNEQFF
TRBV7-2	TRBJ2-7	CASSSSGYEQYF
TRBV29-1	TRBJ2-1	CSVPNFDDWNEQFF
TRBV6-1	TRBJ2-2	CASSERLAGRGTHTGELFF
TRBV7-9	TRBJ2-7	CASSPTGTSYEQYF
TRBV12-3/TRBV12-4	TRBJ2-1	CASSTTSGGSTYNEQFF
TRBV19	TRBJ1-4	CASSTQGARTEKLFF
TRBV7-8	TRBJ2-2	CASSSDRSPRTGELFF
TRBV29-1	TRBJ2-3	CSVDGRTDTQYF
TRBV28	TRBJ2-1	CASSDRGRGEQFF
TRBV12-3/TRBV12-4	TRBJ2-1	CASSQDRASYNEQFF
TRBV20-1	TRBJ2-2	CSATQSRYAGELFF
TRBV29-1	TRBJ2-5	CSVVGTGITALQETQYF
TRBV5-6	TRBJ2-7	CASSLYRRTYEQYF
TRBV12-3/TRBV12-4	TRBJ1-1	CASSLGPGGRGVEAFF
TRBV10-3	TRBJ1-1	CAIRGTGTEAFF
TRBV7-9	TRBJ2-2	CAIPRGDLTGELFF
TRBV29-1	TRBJ2-7	CSVAPRRDRVPYEQYF
TRBV4-2	TRBJ2-3	CASSQDGWQATDTQYF
TRBV7-2	TRBJ2-3	CASSSTNTDTQYF
TRBV12-3/TRBV12-4	TRBJ2-3	CASSSSFGLAGGSTDTQYF
TRBV11-3	TRBJ2-3	CASRTEGLEQYF
TRBV5-1	TRBJ2-5	CASSLAGDPLWETQYF
TRBV5-6	TRBJ1-1	CASSLRHTEAFF
TRBV6-1	TRBJ2-7	CASGGGIAGTHRYF
TRBV23-1	TRBJ2-7	CASSRRLAGGPLKEQYF
TRBV11-2	TRBJ2-5	CASSFLRDRGPETQYF
TRBV12-3/TRBV12-4	TRBJ1-6	CASSLDRSPLHF
TRBV20-1	TRBJ2-3	CSARDTYTDTQYF
TRBV6-5	TRBJ2-7	CASTWGNEQYF
TRBV15	TRBJ2-3	CATSRAGTTTDTQYF